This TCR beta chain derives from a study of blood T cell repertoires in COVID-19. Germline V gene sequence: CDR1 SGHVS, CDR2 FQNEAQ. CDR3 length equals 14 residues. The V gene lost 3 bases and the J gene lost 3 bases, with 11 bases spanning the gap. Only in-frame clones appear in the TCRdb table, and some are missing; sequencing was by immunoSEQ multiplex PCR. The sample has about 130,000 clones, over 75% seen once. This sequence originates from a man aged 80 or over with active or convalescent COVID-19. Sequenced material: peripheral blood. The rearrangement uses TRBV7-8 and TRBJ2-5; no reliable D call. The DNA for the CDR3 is TGTGCCAGCAGCTTCAGAACCCAAGAAGAGACCCAGTACTTC. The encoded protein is CASSFRTQEETQYF.